Sequencing of this T cell receptor beta chain was carried out in a study of T cells in Graves' hyperthyroidism and ophthalmopathy (dated by TCRdb to the late 2010s). About the investigation overall: Peripheral blood samples were taken at the time of initial diagnosis, prior to any treatment. Prospective prediction of ophthalmopathy was tested in an independent validation cohort of approximately 19 hyperthyroidism patients and 15 to 17 patients who later progressed to ophthalmopathy. The paper reports TCR Vbeta CDR3 sequencing of more than 120 peripheral blood samples: under 45 ophthalmopathy, roughly 80 hyperthyroidism and some 17 progressor patients. After blood sampling, hyperthyroidism patients were treated with methimazole at a starting dose of 30 mg daily, and ophthalmopathy patients were treated with high-dose intravenous methylprednisolone. The 100 discovery patients were randomly divided into training and test sets at a 7:3 ratio. The study also compared thyroid tissue and blood T-cell repertoires from a handful of Graves' hyperthyroidism patients. TCR V-J signatures able to tell the groups apart were searched for in a discovery cohort of approximately 95 patients, of whom more than 40 had Graves' ophthalmopathy and around 58 had stable Graves' hyperthyroidism.

Findings and caveats that apply to the study as a whole: A model built on a 13 V-J signature distinguished ophthalmopathy from stable hyperthyroidism, reaching roughly 88% sensitivity and 81.08% specificity in cross-validation and 80%/75% in testing. Blood samples also contained most of the expanded thyroid clonotypes (frequency above 0.001), which suggests that blood repertoires may reflect thyroid immune responses. No statistical method was used to set the sample size in advance, and investigators knew the group allocation. In validation, the model predicted progression to ophthalmopathy with just under 71% sensitivity and less than 75% specificity, a median of around 6.6 months before onset.

This clonotype was seen ten or more times. What antigen it recognizes has not been identified. It has no much larger one-base neighbor in the sample; base qualities were not kept. Stable Graves' hyperthyroidism was defined as the absence of progression to ophthalmopathy over 18 months of follow-up. Hyperthyroidism patients were newly diagnosed, had a disease duration of under 2 months, and were aged 18 to 65 years. Patients with uncontrolled infections, other autoimmune diseases, pregnancy or lactation were excluded. Diagnoses were established on the basis of clinical symptoms, serum thyroxine and TRAb, thyroid ultrasound, and orbital computed tomography. PBMCs were isolated from 7.5 to 10 ml of fresh peripheral blood by Ficoll-Paque density gradient centrifugation. Total RNA was extracted with Trizol reagent, and quality was checked on an Agilent 2100 Bioanalyzer. Amplification of TCR beta CDR3 regions was carried out from RNA transcripts. The first round of RT-PCR for the TCR CDR3 was performed with the HTBI primer set and the Qiagen OneStep RT-PCR kit. Libraries were constructed in a second round of multiplex PCR, after which size selection and purification were performed. Sequencing of the libraries was done on an Illumina HiSeq2000 using paired-end 100 bp reads. The authors processed their data as follows. SOAPnuke was used to process the raw data, throwing out any read that contained adapters or uncalled bases, had a mean Phred below 15, or lacked an exact constant-primer or identifier match. High-quality paired reads were merged with COPE v1.2.5, and unique nucleotide sequences were defined as clonotypes. MiTCR v1.1 was used to align the clonotypes against IMGT TRBV, TRBD and TRBJ reference segments. The analysis included only V-J combinations with a frequency above 0.0001, which together covered about 99% of the repertoires. A TCS score was defined as the ratio between F50 (clonal expansion) and ExV (chaos), using BLOSUM62-based TCRdist between CDR3 peptides within each V-J. Welch's t-statistics and random forest reduced 500 to 550 V-J features to roughly 13, which were used in a naive Bayes classifier (R e1071). TCRdb itself trimmed the public reads at Q25 with fastp, ran MiXCR and retained productive beta chains. Records with the same CDR3 protein are collapsed into one entry carrying the most frequent genes and DNA. What appears here as the V and J calls and clone size reflects TCRdb's work, not the paper's. The table for this sample lists around 450,000 distinct CDR3 sequences; more than 15% of them were counted only once. The top ten clonotypes cover 7.7% of the sample.

Looking up the germline V gene yields CDR1 MNHNS and CDR2 SASEGT. From the cysteine up to the phenylalanine, the CDR3 has a length of 14 residues. Only the CDR3 region is kept as DNA, spanning 42 bases read in frame from base 1. The junction shows trimming of 6 bases on V and 6 bases on J, and the gene matches do not reach 7 bases of it. This TCR derives from a woman between 18 and 29 years old with Graves' hyperthyroidism. The rearranged segments are TRBV6-1 and TRBJ2-1; 8 of the junction bases match TRBD2. The specimen was blood. The nucleotide sequence is given as TGTGCCAGCAGACGAGCGGGAGAAAGCAATGAGCAGTTCTTC. This yields the protein CASRRAGESNEQFF.